The 19 T cell receptor beta chains reported below all come from one sample, sequenced in a study of blood T cell repertoires in COVID-19. Measured with immunoSEQ multiplex PCR; TCRdb has only the in-frame clones, and not every one. Of some 30,000 clones in the sample, about 83% are singletons; the top ten hold about 25%. Input material: peripheral blood. These receptor sequences come from a man in his sixties or seventies with active COVID-19.

This clone has more than one count but fewer than ten. This chain joins TRBV15 and TRBJ2-7; TRBD2 aligns across 8 bases. The V gene end was trimmed by 1 base and the J gene end by 6 bases; junction bases not matched to a gene: 14. In germline, CDR1 is LNHNV, CDR2 YYDKDF (reference sequence). This CDR3 has 17 residues. This CDR3 is CATSRGWGREGPREQYF. Written as DNA, the CDR3 is TGTGCCACCAGCAGAGGTTGGGGACGGGAGGGCCCTCGCGAGCAGTACTTC. Full variable domain (missing parts from reference TRBV15 and TRBJ2-7): DAMVIQNPRYQVTQFGKPVTLSCSQTLNHNVMYWYQQKSSQAPKLLFHYYDKDFNNEADTPDNFQSRRPNTSFCFLDIRSPGLGDTAMYLCATSRGWGREGPREQYFGPGTRLTVT.

In DNA, the CDR3 is TGCGCCAGCAGAATAACAGGGGGCAAAAACTCCGAGCAGTACTTC. Translating it yields CASRITGGKNSEQYF. The V call is TRBV10-2, the J call TRBJ2-7, with 9 bases aligning to TRBD1. With V trimmed by 6 bases and J by 6 bases, 12 bases remained unmatched. There are 15 residues in the CDR3. Germline loops: CDR1 WSHSY, CDR2 SAAADI.

The chain has TRBV29-1 and TRBJ2-1; D remains ambiguous. The germline CDR1 and CDR2 sequences are SQVTM and ANQGSEA. Trimming pared 3 bases from V and 4 bases from J, leaving 19 bases between. The CDR3 extends over 16 amino acids. The CDR3 reads CSVDSSVARTYNEQFF. In nucleotides, the CDR3 is TGCAGCGTTGATTCGTCGGTAGCCCGTACTTACAATGAGCAGTTCTTC.

This clone was seen only once. The chain carries TRBV29-1 and TRBJ2-3; unclear D gene. Trimming removed 6 bases at V and 5 bases at J, with 9 bases between. This CDR3 spans 11 amino acids. Germline V gene data show CDR1 as SQVTM and CDR2 as ANQGSEA. The CDR3 is CSVLPGDTQYF. The CDR3 coding sequence is TGCAGCGTCCTTCCCGGAGATACGCAGTATTTT.

The chain carries TRBV4-1 and TRBJ1-1; 11 bases fit TRBD1. This CDR3 region has 16 residues. The ends lost 3 bases at V and 7 bases at J; junction bases unmatched: 10. Germline CDR1 reads MGHRA; CDR2 reads YSYEKL. The CDR3 is CASSQPPGQGVDEAFF. CDR3 coding DNA: TGCGCCAGCAGCCAGCCTCCGGGACAGGGGGTTGATGAAGCTTTCTTT.

The rearrangement links TRBV19 to TRBJ1-6; 8 bases line up with TRBD1. Germline V gene sequence: CDR1 LNHDA, CDR2 SQIVND (reference sequence). V was pared by 5 bases and J by 6 bases, with 3 bases of the junction left unmatched. The CDR3 has 14 residues. CDR3 DNA sequence: TGTGCCAGTAGTTCACAGGGGGGTAATTCACCCCTCCACTTT. Translating it yields CASSSQGGNSPLHF.

The chain carries TRBV27 and TRBJ1-2, with a weak D call TRBD1 (6 bases). The CDR3 runs 13 residues. V shed 7 bases and J shed 6 bases, with 15 bases lying between them. The V gene's germline CDR1 is MNHEY and CDR2 SMNVEV (reference sequence). The CDR3 loop is CASKVQGRDGYTF. CDR3 DNA sequence: TGTGCCAGCAAAGTACAGGGCCGTGATGGCTACACCTTC.

The V gene is TRBV5-5, the J gene TRBJ1-3, with D perhaps matching TRBD1 (5 bases). Germline loops: CDR1 SGHKS, CDR2 YYEKEE (reference sequence). The CDR3 extends over 16 amino acids. V lost 0 bases, J lost 0 bases, and 10 bases lay in between. As DNA, the CDR3 is TGTGCCAGCAGCTTGGCAGGGACTAGCTCTGGAAACACCATATATTTT. It translates to CASSLAGTSSGNTIYF.

This clone was detected a few times. The rearrangement joins TRBV2 to TRBJ1-2; tentative D call: TRBD1 (6 bases). V dropped 1 base and J dropped 8 bases, with 14 bases sitting between them. This CDR3 has 14 residues. CDR1 is SNHLY, CDR2 FYNNEI, per germline. The chain's CDR3 is CASSEERRGKGYTF. CDR3 nucleotides: TGTGCCAGCAGTGAAGAACGAAGGGGGAAGGGCTACACCTTC.

The genes are TRBV27 and TRBJ2-6; D might be TRBD1 (5 bases). The ends were cut back, 5 bases at V and 0 bases at J, with 8 bases in the middle. CDR1 is MNHEY, CDR2 SMNVEV, per germline (reference sequence). The CDR3 contains 15 residues. The CDR3 is CASSVQVSGANVLTF. The DNA of the CDR3 is TGTGCCAGCAGTGTACAGGTCTCTGGGGCCAACGTCCTGACTTTC.

The V call is TRBV5-1, the J call TRBJ2-3, with 11 bases that match TRBD2. Germline values: CDR1 SGHRS, CDR2 YFSETQ. The CDR3 runs 16 residues. The V segment lost 4 bases and the J segment 2 bases; nucleotides outside the gene matches: 6. The CDR3 sequence is CASSAGTSGNTDTQYF. Here the CDR3 DNA reads TGCGCCAGCAGCGCCGGGACTAGCGGCAACACAGATACGCAGTATTTT.

The V call is TRBV15, the J call TRBJ1-1; 10 bases fit TRBD1. Trimming removed 1 base from V and 4 bases from J; junction bases left unmatched: 9. This CDR3 is built from 17 residues. The germline gives CDR1 LNHNV, CDR2 YYDKDF (reference sequence). The CDR3 sequence is CATSRGPGQGYGTEAFF. The CDR3 nucleotides are TGTGCCACCAGCAGAGGCCCGGGACAGGGGTATGGCACTGAAGCTTTCTTT.

The rearrangement uses TRBV5-1 and TRBJ2-7; 7 bases are a match to TRBD2. CDR1 is SGHRS and CDR2 is YFSETQ in the germline V gene. The V and J ends lost 3 bases and 3 bases, in that order; junction bases with no gene match: 6. This CDR3 has 14 residues. The CDR3 region has the DNA TGCGCCAGCAGCTCGGGACTAACCGGCTACGAGCAGTACTTC. Translating it yields CASSSGLTGYEQYF.

Only a few counts were recorded for this clone. The gene calls are TRBV24-1 and TRBJ1-3; tentative D call: TRBD1 (6 bases). Trimming cost V 9 bases and J 2 bases, with 13 bases left between them. Germline CDR1 is KGHDR and CDR2 is SFDVKD. CDR3 length: 14 amino acids. This chain's CDR3 is CATPWGGPGNTIYF. CDR3 coding DNA: TGTGCCACCCCTTGGGGGGGCCCTGGAAACACCATATATTTT.

The genes are TRBV19 and TRBJ2-1, with 7 bases that match TRBD1. Trimming at V came to 5 bases and at J to 0 bases, leaving 4 bases not matched to a gene. There are 15 residues in the CDR3. Germline CDR1 LNHDA, CDR2 SQIVND (reference sequence). The CDR3 is CASSATGSSYNEQFF. CDR3 sequence (DNA): TGTGCCAGTAGTGCGACAGGGAGCTCCTACAATGAGCAGTTCTTC.

The chain combines TRBV19 with TRBJ1-5; 9 positions agree with TRBD1. Per the germline V gene, CDR1 is LNHDA and CDR2 is SQIVND (reference sequence). The CDR3 runs to 18 residues. V shed 2 bases, J shed 4 bases, and the junction held 12 bases outside the gene matches. CDR3 residues: CASSIRDRAGWVNQPQHF. In DNA form, the CDR3 reads TGTGCCAGTAGTATACGGGACAGGGCGGGGTGGGTTAATCAGCCCCAGCATTTT.

The V gene is TRBV18, the J gene TRBJ2-7; perhaps TRBD1 as D (6 bases). This CDR3 contains 13 residues. The germline gives CDR1 KGHSH, CDR2 LQKENI. Trimming stripped 3 bases from V and 5 bases from J, with 11 bases between. The CDR3 nucleotides read TGTGCCAGCTCACCTACCGGGGACAACGAGCAGTACTTC. Its translation is CASSPTGDNEQYF.

The V call is TRBV19, the J call TRBJ1-5; D might be TRBD1 (5 bases). There are 15 residues in the CDR3. V was clipped by 7 bases and J by 5 bases, with 18 bases between them. The germline CDR1 and CDR2 sequences are LNHDA and SQIVND (reference sequence). DNA for the CDR3: TGTGCCAGTACCGATCGGGGCTCGGGGGATCAGCCCCAGCATTTT. Protein sequence: CASTDRGSGDQPQHF.

CDR3 DNA: TGTGCCAGCAGCGCCCCGGGACAGGGGGCATCTGGGGCCAACGTCCTGACTTTC. It codes for CASSAPGQGASGANVLTF. This sequence joins TRBV21-1 and TRBJ2-6; the table's D call TRBD1 went unverified against the DNA. TRBV21-1 is reported as a pseudogene. The CDR3 contains 18 residues.